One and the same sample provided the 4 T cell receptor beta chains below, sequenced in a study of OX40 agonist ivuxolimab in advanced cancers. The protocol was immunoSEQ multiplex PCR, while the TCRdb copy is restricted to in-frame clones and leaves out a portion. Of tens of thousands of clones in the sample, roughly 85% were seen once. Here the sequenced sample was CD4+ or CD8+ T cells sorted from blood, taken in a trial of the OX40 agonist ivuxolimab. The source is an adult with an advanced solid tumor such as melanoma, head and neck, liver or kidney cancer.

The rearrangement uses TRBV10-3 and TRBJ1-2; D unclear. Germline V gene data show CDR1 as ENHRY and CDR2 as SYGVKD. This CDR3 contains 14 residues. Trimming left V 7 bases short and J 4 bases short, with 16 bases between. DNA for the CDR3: TGTGCCATCACAGGCGGCGGGCCCGTCTATGGCTACACCTTC. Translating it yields CAITGGGPVYGYTF.

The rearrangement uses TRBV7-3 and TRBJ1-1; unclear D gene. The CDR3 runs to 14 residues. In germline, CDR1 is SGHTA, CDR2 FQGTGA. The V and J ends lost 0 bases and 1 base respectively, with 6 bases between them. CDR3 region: CASSLTSGNTEAFF. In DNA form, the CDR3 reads TGTGCCAGCAGCTTAACCTCGGGGAACACTGAAGCTTTCTTT.

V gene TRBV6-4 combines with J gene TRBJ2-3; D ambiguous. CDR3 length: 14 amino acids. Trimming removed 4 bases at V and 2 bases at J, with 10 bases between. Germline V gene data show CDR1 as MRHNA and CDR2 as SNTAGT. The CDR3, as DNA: TGTGCCAGCAGTGTTTCGAAGTTCACAGATACGCAGTATTTT. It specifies CASSVSKFTDTQYF.

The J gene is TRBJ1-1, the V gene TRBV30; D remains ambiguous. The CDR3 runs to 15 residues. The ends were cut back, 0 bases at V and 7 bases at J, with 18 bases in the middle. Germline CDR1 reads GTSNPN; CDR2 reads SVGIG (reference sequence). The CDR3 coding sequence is TGTGCCTGGAGTGTTTACGGGTGGGCCTCTTATGAAGCTTTCTTT. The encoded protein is CAWSVYGWASYEAFF.